These T cell receptor beta chains were read from a single sample in a study of response to subunit inactivated influenza vaccine. Via MiXCR, TCRdb re-called the RT-PCR reads, giving one row per CDR3 protein. The repertoire holds roughly 710,000 distinct CDR3 sequences, with roughly 15% as singletons. Source: PBMCs from blood, taken less than 15 days before vaccination. The origin of the receptors is a man in his fifties who received an inactivated influenza vaccine. The CDR3 runs from the conserved cysteine through the conserved F or W. Fields, in order: D gene, J gene, V gene, clone size, CDR3 DNA, CDR3 protein. The D gene is left open where the match is weak. Only part of the rows carry a size: once, few, many, or a class if the clone is expanded.

. | TRBJ2-5 | TRBV5-1 | many | TGCGCCAGCACGTCGAACCAAGAGACCCAGTACTTC | CASTSNQETQYF
TRBD1 | TRBJ2-1 | TRBV7-9 | . | TGTGCCAGCAGCCCCGGGAGGACAGGGGGCTACAATGAGCAGTTCTTC | CASSPGRTGGYNEQFF
. | TRBJ2-2 | TRBV11-2 | many | TGTGCCAGCAGCCGATTCGAGGTCGGGGAGCTGTTTTTT | CASSRFEVGELFF
TRBD1 | TRBJ2-2 | TRBV5-1 | . | TGCGCCAGCAGTTGGACAGGGGGCGACGGCGGGGAGCTGTTTTTT | CASSWTGGDGGELFF
TRBD1 | TRBJ2-5 | TRBV12-3/TRBV12-4 | few | TGTGCCAGCAGTTCGAGCTGGAAGGGGGCTCAAGAGACCCAGTACTTC | CASSSSWKGAQETQYF
. | TRBJ2-4 | TRBV5-1 | . | TGCGCCAGCAGCTCCGGGGTGCCCAAAAACATTCAGTACTTC | CASSSGVPKNIQYF
. | TRBJ2-1 | TRBV25-1 | few | TGTGCCAGCAGTGACCTCCGCGGCGGGTTTAGCTATGAGCAGTTCTTC | CASSDLRGGFSYEQFF
. | TRBJ2-2 | TRBV7-9 | many | TGTGCCAGCAGCTTATCTGTGTTTACCGGGGAGCTGTTTTTT | CASSLSVFTGELFF
TRBD1 | TRBJ2-2 | TRBV30 | many | TGTGCCTCGGGGACAGGGGTCGGGGAGCTGTTTTTT | CASGTGVGELFF
. | TRBJ2-2 | TRBV19 | many | TGTGCCAGTAGTATCGGGCAGGTCAACACCGGGGAGCTGTTTTTT | CASSIGQVNTGELFF
TRBD1 | TRBJ2-1 | TRBV7-8 | . | TGTGCCAGCAGCCTTTACTTACTCCCGGGACAGGGGAACAATGAGCAGTTCTTC | CASSLYLLPGQGNNEQFF
TRBD2 | TRBJ2-1 | TRBV29-1 | many | TGCAGCGTTGGGGGGACTAGCGGGAGAGTCTACAATGAGCAGTTCTTC | CSVGGTSGRVYNEQFF
TRBD2 | TRBJ2-1 | TRBV3-1 | . | TGTGCCAGCAGCCTCGGGACTAGGCTGTATGAGCAGTTCTTC | CASSLGTRLYEQFF
TRBD2 | TRBJ2-7 | TRBV7-9 | . | TGTGCCAGCAGCGGAATAGCGGGAGGGAATACCTACGAGCAGTACTTC | CASSGIAGGNTYEQYF
TRBD1 | TRBJ2-7 | TRBV7-2 | few | TGTGCCAGCAGCACGACAGGGGTTAACTACGAGCAGTACTTC | CASSTTGVNYEQYF
TRBD1 | TRBJ2-5 | TRBV7-6 | . | TGTGCCAGCAGCAAGGGACAGGGTACTCGGGAGACCCAGTACTTC | CASSKGQGTRETQYF
. | TRBJ2-3 | TRBV7-2 | . | TGTGCCAGCAGCTCCGGATCAATACGAGATACGCAGTATTTT | CASSSGSIRDTQYF
. | TRBJ2-3 | TRBV29-1 | . | TGCAGCGTTGCAACCGCTCCTAGCACAGATACGCAGTATTTT | CSVATAPSTDTQYF
. | TRBJ1-1 | TRBV20-1 | few | TGCAGTGCTAGAGCTACGACGGTGAACACTGAAGCTTTCTTT | CSARATTVNTEAFF
. | TRBJ2-2 | TRBV24-1 | many | TGTGCCACCAGTGCGACCAACACCGGGGAGCTGTTTTTT | CATSATNTGELFF